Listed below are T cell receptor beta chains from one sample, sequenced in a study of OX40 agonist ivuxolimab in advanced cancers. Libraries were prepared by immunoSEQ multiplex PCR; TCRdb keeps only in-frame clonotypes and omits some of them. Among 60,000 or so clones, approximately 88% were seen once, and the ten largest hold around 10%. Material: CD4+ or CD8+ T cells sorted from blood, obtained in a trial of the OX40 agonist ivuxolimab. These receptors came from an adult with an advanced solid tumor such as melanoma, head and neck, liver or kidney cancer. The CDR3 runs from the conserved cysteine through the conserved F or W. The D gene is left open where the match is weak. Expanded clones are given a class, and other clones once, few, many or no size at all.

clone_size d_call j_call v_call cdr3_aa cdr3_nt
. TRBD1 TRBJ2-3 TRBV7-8 CASSLAGTGYSDTQYF TGTGCCAGCAGCTTAGCCGGGACAGGGTATTCAGATACGCAGTATTTT
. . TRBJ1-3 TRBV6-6 CASSRDQLGNTIYF TGTGCCAGCAGCCGGGATCAACTCGGAAACACCATATATTTT
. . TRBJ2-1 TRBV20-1 CSARDLNEQFF TGCAGTGCTAGAGATTTAAATGAGCAGTTCTTC
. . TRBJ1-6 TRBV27 CASSYTGRPLHF TGTGCCAGCAGTTACACGGGACGGCCCCTCCACTTT
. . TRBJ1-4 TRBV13 CASSFRTTNEKLFF TGTGCCAGCAGCTTCCGAACAACTAATGAAAAACTGTTTTTT
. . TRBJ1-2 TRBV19 CASSIGTGYGYTF TGTGCCAGTAGTATAGGTACAGGCTATGGCTACACCTTC
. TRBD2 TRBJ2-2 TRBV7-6 CASSLEREATGELFF TGTGCCAGCAGCCTCGAGCGGGAAGCGACCGGGGAGCTGTTTTTT
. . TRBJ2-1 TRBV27 CASSLSTGPGSYNEQFF TGTGCCAGCAGTTTATCAACCGGACCAGGCTCCTACAATGAGCAGTTCTTC
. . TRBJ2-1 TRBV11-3 CASSGGGELYNEQFF TGTGCCAGCAGCGGAGGCGGGGAGCTATACAATGAGCAGTTCTTC
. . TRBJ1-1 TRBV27 CASSWTPYTEAFF TGTGCCAGCAGTTGGACCCCGTACACTGAAGCTTTCTTT
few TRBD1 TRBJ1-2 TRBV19 CASSWGQGYNYGYTF TGTGCCAGTAGTTGGGGACAGGGTTACAACTATGGCTACACCTTC
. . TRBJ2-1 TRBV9 CASSVDFLTGERTGEQFF TGTGCCAGCAGCGTAGACTTCCTGACGGGAGAAAGAACGGGGGAGCAGTTCTTC
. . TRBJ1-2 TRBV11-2 CASSSVGENGYTF TGTGCCAGCAGCTCTGTGGGAGAAAATGGCTACACCTTC
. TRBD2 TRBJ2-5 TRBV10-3 CAISAGGRQYQETQYF TGTGCCATCAGTGCCGGCGGGAGGCAGTACCAAGAGACCCAGTACTTC
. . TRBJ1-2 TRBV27 CASSPYEGPRDDNYGYTF TGTGCCAGCAGTCCGTACGAGGGTCCAAGGGATGATAACTATGGCTACACCTTC
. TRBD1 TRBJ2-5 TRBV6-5 CASSSTGVIETQYF TGTGCCAGCAGTTCTACAGGGGTGATAGAGACCCAGTACTTC
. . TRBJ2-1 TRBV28 CASSWQSSYNEQFF TGTGCCAGCAGTTGGCAGAGCTCCTACAATGAGCAGTTCTTC
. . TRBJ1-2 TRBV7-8 CASSLSSNGDFNYGYTF TGTGCCAGCAGCTTAAGCTCCAACGGGGATTTCAACTATGGCTACACCTTC
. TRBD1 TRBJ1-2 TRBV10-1 CASTQPGQGPYGYTF TGCGCCAGCACTCAGCCGGGACAGGGACCTTATGGCTACACCTTC
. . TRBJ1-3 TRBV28 CASSQEISGNTIYF TGTGCCAGCAGCCAGGAGATCTCTGGAAACACCATATATTTT
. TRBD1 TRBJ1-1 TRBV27 CASRKGATEAFF TGTGCCAGCAGAAAGGGGGCTACTGAAGCTTTCTTT
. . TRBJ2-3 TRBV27 CASSLGASIGDTQYF TGTGCCAGCAGTTTAGGAGCAAGCATAGGAGATACGCAGTATTTT
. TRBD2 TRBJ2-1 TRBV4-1 CASSQDPEGTSGIYNEQFF TGCGCCAGCAGCCAAGACCCGGAAGGGACTAGCGGGATCTACAATGAGCAGTTCTTC
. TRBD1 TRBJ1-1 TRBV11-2 CASSLSHGTGKELNTEAFF TGTGCCAGCAGCTTATCCCATGGGACAGGGAAAGAACTGAACACTGAAGCTTTCTTT
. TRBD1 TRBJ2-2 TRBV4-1 CASSPRTGDNTGELFF TGCGCCAGCAGCCCGCGGACAGGGGATAACACCGGGGAGCTGTTTTTT
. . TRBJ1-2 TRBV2 CASRRRESDGYTF TGTGCCAGCAGGCGCAGAGAATCGGATGGCTACACCTTC
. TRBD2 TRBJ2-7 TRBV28 CASRDLGTSGSYEQYF TGTGCCAGCAGGGACCTCGGGACTAGCGGCTCCTACGAGCAGTACTTC
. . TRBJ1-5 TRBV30 CAWGSPPEPQHF TGTGCCTGGGGATCCCCCCCGGAGCCCCAGCATTTT
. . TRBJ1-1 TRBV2 CASSEQYLNTEAFF TGTGCCAGCAGTGAACAGTACTTGAACACTGAAGCTTTCTTT
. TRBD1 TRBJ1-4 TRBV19 CASSPRGQVATNEKLFF TGTGCCAGTAGCCCTAGAGGACAGGTTGCAACTAATGAAAAACTGTTTTTT
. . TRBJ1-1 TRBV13 CASSLETGRTTEAFF TGTGCCAGCAGCCTTGAAACAGGAAGAACAACTGAAGCTTTCTTT
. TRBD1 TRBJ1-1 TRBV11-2 CASSTRTGKRNTEAFF TGTGCCAGCAGCACCCGGACAGGGAAAAGGAACACTGAAGCTTTCTTT
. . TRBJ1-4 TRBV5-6 CASSRGQRLFF TGTGCCAGCAGCCGCGGACAGCGACTGTTTTTT
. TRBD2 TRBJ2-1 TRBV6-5 CASSTAGGLDEQFF TGTGCCAGCAGTACAGCGGGGGGTCTCGATGAGCAGTTCTTC
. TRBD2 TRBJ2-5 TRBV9 CASSVATVAGTQETQYF TGTGCCAGCAGCGTAGCTACGGTAGCGGGGACCCAAGAGACCCAGTACTTC
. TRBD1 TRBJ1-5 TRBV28 CASSGGDRAFQPQHF TGTGCCAGCAGTGGGGGGGACAGGGCGTTCCAGCCCCAGCATTTT
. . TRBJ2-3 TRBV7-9 CASSLESLDTQYF TGTGCCAGCAGCTTAGAGAGTCTAGATACGCAGTATTTT
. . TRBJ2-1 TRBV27 CASSPLSVSYNEQFF TGTGCCAGCAGCCCCTTAAGCGTCTCCTACAATGAGCAGTTCTTC
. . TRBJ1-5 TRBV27 CASSFSGQLNQPQHF TGTGCCAGCAGTTTCTCCGGGCAACTCAATCAGCCCCAGCATTTT
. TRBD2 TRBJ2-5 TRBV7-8 CASSSWTSGVLETQYF TGTGCCAGCAGCTCCTGGACTAGCGGGGTGCTTGAGACCCAGTACTTC
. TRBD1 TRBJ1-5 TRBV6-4 CASSDSRRSDRGVNQPQHF TGTGCCAGCAGTGACTCGAGAAGAAGCGACAGGGGAGTAAATCAGCCCCAGCATTTT
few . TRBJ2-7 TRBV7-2 CASSSGRDTDYEQYF TGTGCCAGCAGCTCAGGCCGGGACACAGACTACGAGCAGTACTTC
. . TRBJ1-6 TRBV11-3 CASSARWVGFHRRNSPLHF TGTGCCAGCAGCGCGCGATGGGTGGGGTTTCATCGACGTAATTCACCCCTCCACTTT
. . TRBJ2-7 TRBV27 CASSLGASDYEQYF TGTGCCAGCAGTTTAGGTGCTAGCGACTACGAGCAGTACTTC
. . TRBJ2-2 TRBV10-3 CAITGVYTGELFF TGTGCCATCACAGGGGTCTACACCGGGGAGCTGTTTTTT
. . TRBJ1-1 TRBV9 CASSVAWNTEAFF TGTGCCAGCAGCGTAGCTTGGAACACTGAAGCTTTCTTT
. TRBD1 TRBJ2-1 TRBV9 CASSDRGWVF TGTGCCAGCAGTGACAGGGGATGGGTCTTC
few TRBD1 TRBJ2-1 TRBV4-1 CASSQNQGAARGEQFF TGCGCCAGCAGCCAAAACCAGGGGGCGGCGCGAGGTGAGCAGTTCTTC
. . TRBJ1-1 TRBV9 CASSVDGSMNTEAFF TGTGCCAGCAGCGTAGACGGCAGCATGAACACTGAAGCTTTCTTT
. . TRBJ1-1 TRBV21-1 CASSQGFQQNTEAFF TGTGCCAGCAGCCAAGGTTTCCAGCAGAACACTGAAGCTTTCTTT
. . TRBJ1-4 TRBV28 CASSSDEQRSEKLFF TGTGCCAGCAGTTCGGACGAACAGCGGAGTGAAAAACTGTTTTTT
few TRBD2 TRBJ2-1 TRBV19 CASSISLAVYNEQFF TGTGCCAGTAGTATAAGTCTAGCGGTCTACAATGAGCAGTTCTTC
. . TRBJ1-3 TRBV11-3 CASSQTGTPSGNTIYF TGTGCCAGCAGCCAGACCGGGACACCCTCTGGAAACACCATATATTTT
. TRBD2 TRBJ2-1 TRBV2 CAIEEGGSSYNEQFF TGTGCCATAGAGGAGGGAGGGAGCTCCTACAATGAGCAGTTCTTC